Listed here are 27 T cell receptor beta chains from one sample, sequenced in a study of cytomegalovirus exposure and HLA in healthy donors. This PCR relied on a set of 60 Vbeta primers and 13 Jbeta primers. Here immunoSEQ multiplex PCR was the method, and the copy in TCRdb shows in-frame clones only, minus some. This table lists 150,000 to 200,000 clones. The sequencing sample was made of PBMCs. The receptors stem from a woman between 18 and 30 years old in good health and CMV-seropositive.

The genes are TRBV7-9 and TRBJ2-1; 9 nucleotides line up with TRBD2. This CDR3 contains 14 residues. Germline V gene lookup returns CDR1 SEHNR and CDR2 FQNEAQ (reference sequence). CDR3 DNA: TGTGCTCTGAGGGGCGGGAGGGCCTACAATGAGCAGTTCTTC. Translated: CALRGGRAYNEQFF. Based on the CDR3 plus reference TRBV7-9 and TRBJ2-1, the full variable domain is DTGVSQNPRHKITKRGQNVTFRCDPISEHNRLYWYRQTLGQGPEFLTYFQNEAQLEKSRLLSDRFSAERPKGSFSTLEIQRTEQGDSAMYLCALRGGRAYNEQFFGPGTRLTVL.

CDR3 DNA: TGTGCCAGCAGTCCTGCCCGGACTAGCGGGGGGGCTGGGTACAATGAGCAGTTCTTC. Its translation is CASSPARTSGGAGYNEQFF. The chain is built from TRBV27 and TRBJ2-1, with 15 bases aligning to TRBD2. This CDR3 contains 19 residues. V gave up 5 bases and J gave up 4 bases; unmatched junction bases: 12. Germline assignment: CDR1 MNHEY and CDR2 SMNVEV (reference sequence).

V and J are TRBV7-2 and TRBJ2-1, with TRBD2 as a possible D gene (6 bases). Germline values: CDR1 SGHTA, CDR2 FQGNSA. V was trimmed by 3 bases and J by 2 bases, leaving 20 bases between them. CDR3 length equals 18 residues. The DNA of the CDR3 is TGTGCCAGCAGCTTCCCTCCGGCTTGGCGGGGTGCCTACAATGAGCAGTTCTTC. Its translation: CASSFPPAWRGAYNEQFF. The full variable domain, completed using reference TRBV7-2 and TRBJ2-1, is GAGVSQSPSNKVTEKGKDVELRCDPISGHTALYWYRQSLGQGLEFLIYFQGNSAPDKSGLPSDRFSAERTGGSVSTLTIQRTQQEDSAVYLCASSFPPAWRGAYNEQFFGPGTRLTVL.

The V gene is TRBV5-8, the J gene TRBJ1-1, with TRBD1 as a possible D gene (6 bases). The germline CDR1 and CDR2 sequences are SGHTS and YDEGEE. Trimming cost V 5 bases and J 0 bases, with 14 bases left between them. The CDR3 loop spans 15 amino acids. CDR3 DNA: TGTGCCAGCAGACACCGGACAGTGATGAACACTGAAGCTTTCTTT. Protein: CASRHRTVMNTEAFF.

V and J are TRBV19 and TRBJ1-2; 8 nucleotides match TRBD1. The CDR3 sequence is 17 residues long. The V gene's germline CDR1 is LNHDA and CDR2 SQIVND (reference sequence). J lost 0 bases, V lost 6 bases, and 12 bases had no gene match. The CDR3 DNA follows: TGTGCCAGTAGGCGGGACCCAGGACAGGGCGCTAACTATGGCTACACCTTC. It specifies CASRRDPGQGANYGYTF.

The CDR3 sequence is CASSQGFSRQGLGKLFF. The CDR3 DNA sequence: TGCGCCAGCAGCCAAGGATTTTCGCGGCAGGGGTTGGGAAAACTGTTTTTT. This chain uses TRBV4-1 with TRBJ1-4; possible D gene TRBD1, 6 bases. CDR1 is MGHRA, CDR2 YSYEKL, per germline. Trimming removed 1 base from V and 10 bases from J, with 22 bases in between. CDR3 size: 17 residues.

J is TRBJ2-7 and V is TRBV19; D call uncertain. Germline V lookup: CDR1 LNHDA, CDR2 SQIVND (reference sequence). V dropped 1 base and J dropped 3 bases, with 7 bases sitting between them. The CDR3 spans 13 residues. CDR3 residues: CASSIGGNYEQYF. The CDR3, as DNA: TGTGCCAGTAGTATAGGAGGAAACTACGAGCAGTACTTC. Together with reference TRBV19 and TRBJ2-7, the CDR3 gives the full variable domain: DGGITQSPKYLFRKEGQNVTLSCEQNLNHDAMYWYRQDPGQGLRLIYYSQIVNDFQKGDIAEGYSVSREKKESFPLTVTSAQKNPTAFYLCASSIGGNYEQYFGPGTRLTVT.

The chain couples TRBV7-9 to TRBJ1-1; D is unresolved. The CDR3 is made up of 13 amino acids. V gave up 6 bases and J gave up 4 bases, with 12 bases separating them. Germline CDR1 and CDR2: SEHNR and FQNEAQ (reference sequence). The CDR3 DNA sequence: TGTGCCAGCAGGTTGGCCCGCATCACTGAAGCTTTCTTT. Translating gives CASRLARITEAFF.

This chain uses TRBV30 with TRBJ2-7; 10 nucleotides match TRBD1. The CDR3 contains 13 residues. CDR1 and CDR2 from the germline V gene are GTSNPN and SVGIG (reference sequence). The trim removed 0 bases at V and 7 bases at J, leaving 3 bases unmatched. The CDR3, as DNA: TGTGCCTGGAGTGTAATGGGACAGGGGGAGCAGTACTTC. It codes for CAWSVMGQGEQYF. Complete variable domain (other parts from reference TRBV30 and TRBJ2-7): SQTIHQWPATLVQPVGSPLSLECTVEGTSNPNLYWYRQAAGRGLQLLFYSVGIGQISSEVPQNLSASRPQDRQFILSSKKLLLSDSGFYLCAWSVMGQGEQYFGPGTRLTVT.

V is TRBV4-2 and J is TRBJ2-1; 8 bases map to TRBD2. Germline V lookup: CDR1 LGHNA, CDR2 YNFKEQ. The CDR3 consists of 16 residues. With 4 bases clipped from V and 3 bases from J, the junction kept 8 bases outside the gene matches. CDR3 region: CASSLLPRGGYNEQFF. DNA for the CDR3: TGTGCCAGCAGCCTTCTCCCCCGGGGGGGCTACAATGAGCAGTTCTTC.

The chain couples TRBV4-3 to TRBJ2-1; 10 bases map to TRBD2. The germline gives CDR1 LGHNA, CDR2 YSLEER. This CDR3 spans 17 amino acids. V lost 1 base, J lost 8 bases, and 11 bases stayed unmatched. The CDR3, as DNA: TGCGCCAGCAGCCAAGGGACGAGCGGGGGGGCTTTCGATGAGCAGTTCTTC. Protein sequence: CASSQGTSGGAFDEQFF.

The genes are TRBV13 and TRBJ1-4; D is unresolved. This CDR3 has 14 residues. CDR1 is PRHDT, CDR2 FYEKMQ, per germline (reference sequence). Trimming shortened V by 3 bases and J by 5 bases, and 10 bases separated the two germline ends. The DNA of the CDR3 is TGTGCCAGCAGCTTGAGGGCCCTGAATGAAAAACTGTTTTTT. This encodes CASSLRALNEKLFF.

Turning to this clone: An end of the junction does not agree with germline; a read error may underlie this. Different DNA sequences within this sample yield the same CDR3. The chain links TRBV19 to TRBJ2-6; TRBD1 matches at 8 bases. This CDR3 region has 18 residues. CDR1 is LNHDA and CDR2 is SQIVND in the germline V gene (reference sequence). CDR3 sequence: CASSIGTGTFSGANVLTF. The CDR3 DNA sequence: TGCGCCAGTAGTATCGGGACAGGAACGTTCTCTGGGGCCAACGTCCTGACTTTC.

The chain couples TRBV5-1 to TRBJ2-5; unclear D gene. Germline V gene sequence: CDR1 SGHRS, CDR2 YFSETQ. The CDR3 has 12 amino acids. The V gene lost 4 bases and the J gene lost 2 bases, with 6 bases spanning the gap. CDR3: CASSIQQETQYF. CDR3 nucleotide sequence: TGCGCCAGCAGCATACAACAAGAGACCCAGTACTTC.

The chain is built from TRBV19 and TRBJ2-3; 9 bases are shared with TRBD2. Germline V CDR1 and CDR2: LNHDA, SQIVND (reference sequence). CDR3 length: 16 amino acids. Trimming cost V 6 bases and J 0 bases; bases outside gene matches: 7. Written as DNA, the CDR3 is TGTGCCAGTAGATCGAGCGGACTAGCGAGCACAGATACGCAGTATTTT. This codes for CASRSSGLASTDTQYF.

V and J are TRBV6-1 and TRBJ2-1; TRBD2 might be the D (6 bases). The V gene lost 4 bases and the J gene lost 8 bases, with 15 bases spanning the gap. Germline loops: CDR1 MNHNS, CDR2 SASEGT. This CDR3 has 14 amino acids. CDR3 sequence reads: CASSGNLRRDEQFF. The DNA for the CDR3 is TGTGCCAGCAGTGGGAACTTACGGAGGGATGAGCAGTTCTTC.

This chain connects TRBV6-6 to TRBJ1-2; perhaps TRBD1 as D (5 bases). V was clipped by 7 bases and J by 8 bases, with 17 bases between them. The CDR3 is 13 amino acids. Germline CDR1 MNHNY, CDR2 SVGAGI (reference sequence). CDR3 residues: CASTLGGPRGYTF. In nucleotides, the CDR3 is TGTGCCAGCACCTTGGGGGGACCTAGGGGCTACACCTTC.

Points on this clone: Other DNA sequences from this sample encode an identical CDR3 as well. The rearrangement joins TRBV6-5 to TRBJ1-1; D is unresolved. CDR3 length: 13 amino acids. With 4 bases removed from V and 4 bases from J, the gap between germline ends came to 10 bases. Germline CDR1 is MNHEY and CDR2 is SVGAGI. Here the CDR3 DNA reads TGTGCCAGCAGTTCCCCTGTCCGCACTGAAGCTTTCTTT. Encoded protein: CASSSPVRTEAFF.

The chain has TRBV10-1 and TRBJ2-7; 8 bases are a match to TRBD1. Germline V lookup: CDR1 WNHNN, CDR2 SYGVQD (reference sequence). The length of the CDR3 is 14 residues. V trimming: 2 bases; J trimming: 6 bases; junction bases outside the gene matches: 6. CDR3 amino acids: CASSEPDRVSEQYF. The CDR3, as DNA: TGCGCCAGCAGTGAGCCGGACAGGGTAAGCGAGCAGTACTTC.

V and J are TRBV5-6 and TRBJ1-1; 9 nucleotides match TRBD1. The CDR3 length is 16 residues. Trimming removed 4 bases from V and 2 bases from J; junction bases left unmatched: 9. Per germline, CDR1 SGHDT and CDR2 YYEEEE. CDR3 sequence: CASSPDRGWKNTEAFF. DNA for the CDR3: TGTGCCAGCAGCCCCGACAGGGGGTGGAAAAACACTGAAGCTTTCTTT.

This sequence joins TRBV10-3 and TRBJ2-3; 10 bases align to TRBD2. Germline V lookup: CDR1 ENHRY, CDR2 SYGVKD. Trimming removed 0 bases from V and 4 bases from J; junction bases left unmatched: 10. This CDR3 is 18 amino acids long. CDR3 protein: CAISESARSGGAADTQYF. CDR3 nucleotide sequence: TGTGCCATCAGTGAGTCGGCGAGGAGCGGGGGGGCAGCAGATACGCAGTATTTT.

The chain couples TRBV7-8 to TRBJ1-1; D unresolved. Germline assignment: CDR1 SGHVS and CDR2 FQNEAQ. The length of the CDR3 is 10 residues. Trimming shortened V by 5 bases and J by 8 bases, and 6 bases separated the two germline ends. The chain's CDR3 is CASSGEEAFF. CDR3 nucleotides: TGTGCCAGCAGCGGAGAAGAAGCTTTCTTT. Filled out from reference TRBV7-8 and TRBJ1-1, the complete variable domain reads GAGVSQSPRYKVAKRGQDVALRCDPISGHVSLFWYQQALGQGPEFLTYFQNEAQLDKSGLPSDRFFAERPEGSVSTLKIQRTQQEDSAVYLCASSGEEAFFGQGTRLTVV.

V usage is TRBV25-1 and J usage is TRBJ2-5; 8 positions match TRBD2. V lost 5 bases to trimming and J lost 5 bases; unmatched junction nucleotides: 13. The CDR3 is 16 residues long. Looked up from germline, CDR1 is MGHDK and CDR2 is SYGVNS. The DNA of the CDR3 is TGTGCCAGCAGTATGGCGACTAGCGCTACCGGGGAGACCCAGTACTTC. This encodes CASSMATSATGETQYF. Full variable domain (outside the CDR3, taken from reference TRBV25-1 and TRBJ2-5): EADIYQTPRYLVIGTGKKITLECSQTMGHDKMYWYQQDPGMELHLIHYSYGVNSTEKGDLSSESTVSRIRTEHFPLTLESARPSHTSQYLCASSMATSATGETQYFGPGTRLLVL.

Notes on this clone: Sequence at one end of the junction differs from germline and may be a read error. This chain joins TRBV7-7 and TRBJ2-5; tentative D call: TRBD1 (6 bases). Germline V gene sequence: CDR1 SSHAT, CDR2 FNYEAQ (reference sequence). CDR3 size: 16 residues. CDR3 coding DNA: TGTGCTAGCAGCTTAGGTCGGACAGTCCGACAAGAGACCCAGTACTTC. This codes for CASSLGRTVRQETQYF.

This CDR3 is CASSLKGLADRSVGYEQYF. The DNA of the CDR3 is TGCGCCAGCAGCTTGAAGGGGTTGGCGGACAGGTCAGTGGGCTACGAGCAGTACTTC. The rearrangement joins TRBV5-1 to TRBJ2-7; 7 bases are shared with TRBD1. There are 19 residues in the CDR3. Germline trimming cut 1 base from V and 3 bases from J; bases unmatched to any gene: 19. Germline CDR1 SGHRS, CDR2 YFSETQ.

This chain joins TRBV10-3 and TRBJ2-7; 7 nucleotides align to TRBD1. Germline values: CDR1 ENHRY, CDR2 SYGVKD. J lost 1 base, V lost 5 bases, and 11 bases had no gene match. The CDR3 extends over 16 amino acids. The CDR3 bases are TGTGCCATCAGTTCAGCGGCTGGGGACAGTTCCTACGAGCAGTACTTC. The encoded protein is CAISSAAGDSSYEQYF.

This chain links TRBV21-1 with TRBJ1-4; the table's D call of TRBD1 was not tested on the DNA. TRBV21-1 is noted as a pseudogene. This CDR3 comprises 15 residues. The chain's CDR3 is CASSKARDYREKLFF. The CDR3 DNA follows: TGTGCCAGCAGCAAAGCCAGGGATTACAGGGAAAAACTGTTTTTT.